Described below is a single TCR beta chain sequence and its context. What it binds is not known. The germline V gene encodes CDR1 SEHNR and CDR2 FQNEAQ (reference sequence). There are 15 residues in the CDR3. The V end lost 2 bases, the J end lost 2 bases, and 12 bases lay between the germline ends. The data were obtained in a study of response to subunit inactivated influenza vaccine. TCRdb passed the RT-PCR reads through MiXCR, listing each CDR3 protein once. Among some 800,000 distinct CDR3 sequences listed, around 21% were seen once. Study results and limitations: The authors suggested that every seasonal influenza vaccination recruits few new T cells.

The genes are TRBV7-9 and TRBJ2-5; D tentatively fits TRBD1 or TRBD2 (5 bases each). The TCR originated in a man between 50 and 59 years old who received an inactivated influenza vaccine. The sequencing used PBMCs from blood, collected 4 to 6 days after vaccination. CDR3 in DNA: TGTGCCAGCAGCTTATCCGGGGCCAAACAAGAGACCCAGTACTTC. Its translation: CASSLSGAKQETQYF.